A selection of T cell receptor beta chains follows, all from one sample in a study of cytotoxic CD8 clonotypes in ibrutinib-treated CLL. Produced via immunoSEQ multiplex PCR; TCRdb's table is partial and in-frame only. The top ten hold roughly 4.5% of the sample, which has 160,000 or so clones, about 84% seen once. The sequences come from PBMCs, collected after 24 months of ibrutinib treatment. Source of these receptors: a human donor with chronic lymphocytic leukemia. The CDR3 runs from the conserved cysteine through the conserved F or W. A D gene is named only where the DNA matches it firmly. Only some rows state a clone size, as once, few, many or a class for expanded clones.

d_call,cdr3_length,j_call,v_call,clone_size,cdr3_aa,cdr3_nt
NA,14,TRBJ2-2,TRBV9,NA,CASSLGQTTGELFF,TGTGCCAGCAGCTTAGGACAGACCACCGGGGAGCTGTTTTTT
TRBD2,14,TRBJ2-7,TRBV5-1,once,CASSPGLEKYEQYF,TGCGCCAGCAGCCCGGGACTAGAGAAATACGAGCAGTACTTC
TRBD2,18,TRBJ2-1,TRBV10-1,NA,CASSEVGGAGGPYNEQFF,TGCGCCAGCAGTGAGGTCGGAGGAGCGGGAGGCCCATACAATGAGCAGTTCTTC
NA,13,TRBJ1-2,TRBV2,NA,CASSDKSNYGYTF,TGTGCTAGCAGTGACAAATCTAACTATGGCTACACCTTC
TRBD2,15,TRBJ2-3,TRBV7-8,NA,CASSSLAGGQDTQYF,TGTGCCAGCAGCTCCCTAGCGGGAGGGCAGGATACGCAGTATTTT
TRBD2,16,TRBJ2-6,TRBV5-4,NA,CASSSGGSSGANVLTF,TGTGCCAGCAGCTCGGGGGGGAGCTCTGGGGCCAACGTCCTGACTTTC
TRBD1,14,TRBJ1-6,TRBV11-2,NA,CASSRDRVNSPLHF,TGTGCCAGCAGCCGGGACAGGGTGAATTCACCCCTCCACTTT
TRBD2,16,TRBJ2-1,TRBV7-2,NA,CASSFYVTSGINEQFF,TGTGCCAGCAGCTTTTATGTGACTAGCGGGATTAATGAGCAGTTCTTC
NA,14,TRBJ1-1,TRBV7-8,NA,CASSTSVGNTEAFF,TGTGCCAGCAGCACGTCAGTGGGTAACACTGAAGCTTTCTTT
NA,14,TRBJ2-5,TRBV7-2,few,CASTGRSRGETQYF,TGTGCCAGCACGGGGCGGAGTCGAGGGGAGACCCAGTACTTC
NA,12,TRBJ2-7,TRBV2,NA,CASSDNSYEQYF,TGTGCCAGCAGTGACAACTCCTACGAGCAGTACTTC
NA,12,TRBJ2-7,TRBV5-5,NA,CASSAQGYEQYF,TGTGCCAGCAGCGCACAGGGTTACGAGCAGTACTTC
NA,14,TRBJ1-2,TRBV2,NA,CASSRQLDNYGYTF,TGTGCCAGCAGTAGACAGCTAGATAACTATGGCTACACCTTC
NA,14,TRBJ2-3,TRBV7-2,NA,CASSPQGVPDTQYF,TGTGCCAGCAGCCCTCAGGGTGTTCCGGATACGCAGTATTTT
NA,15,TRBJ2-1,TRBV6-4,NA,CASQLEASSYNEQFF,TGTGCCAGCCAGCTGGAGGCCAGCTCCTACAATGAGCAGTTCTTC
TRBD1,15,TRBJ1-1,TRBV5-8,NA,CASSHWDRGNTEAFF,TGTGCCAGCAGTCATTGGGACAGGGGAAACACTGAAGCTTTCTTT
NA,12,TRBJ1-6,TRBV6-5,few,CASSSTRESLHF,TGTGCCAGCAGTTCGACCCGAGAATCCCTCCACTTT
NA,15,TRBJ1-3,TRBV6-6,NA,CASGGRESSGNTIYF,TGTGCCAGCGGAGGTCGGGAGAGCTCTGGAAACACCATATATTTT
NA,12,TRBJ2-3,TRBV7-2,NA,CASRAEPNTQYF,TGTGCCAGCAGGGCCGAACCCAATACGCAGTATTTT
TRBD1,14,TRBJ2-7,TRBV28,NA,CASDTGGPSYEQYF,TGTGCCAGCGACACAGGGGGCCCCTCCTACGAGCAGTACTTC
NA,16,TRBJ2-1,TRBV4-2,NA,CASSRSSDWPYNEQFF,TGTGCCAGCAGCCGGAGCTCAGACTGGCCATACAATGAGCAGTTCTTC
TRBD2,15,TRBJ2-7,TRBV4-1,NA,CASSQGGGTPYEQYF,TGCGCCAGCAGCCAGGGGGGGGGTACTCCCTACGAGCAGTACTTC
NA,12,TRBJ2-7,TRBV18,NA,CASSPFGGEQYF,TGTGCCAGCTCACCATTTGGCGGCGAGCAGTACTTC
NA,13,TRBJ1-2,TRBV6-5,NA,CASSYLSDYGYTF,TGTGCCAGCAGTTACTTATCAGACTATGGCTACACCTTC
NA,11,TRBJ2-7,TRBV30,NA,CAWNVFGGQYF,TGTGCCTGGAATGTATTCGGGGGGCAGTACTTC
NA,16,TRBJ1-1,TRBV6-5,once,CASSYGMWGLSTEAFF,TGTGCCAGCAGTTATGGTATGTGGGGGCTTAGCACTGAAGCTTTCTTT
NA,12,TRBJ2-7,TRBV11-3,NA,CASTPQGHEQYF,TGTGCCAGCACCCCCCAGGGTCACGAGCAGTACTTC
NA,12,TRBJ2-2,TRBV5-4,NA,CASSGITGELFF,TGTGCCAGCAGCGGAATCACCGGGGAGCTGTTTTTT
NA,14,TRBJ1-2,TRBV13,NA,CASSLGQRGMSYTF,TGTGCCAGCAGCTTAGGCCAGCGGGGGATGAGCTACACCTTC
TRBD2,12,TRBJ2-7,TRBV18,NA,CASTTSGYEQYF,TGTGCCAGTACGACTAGCGGGTACGAGCAGTACTTC
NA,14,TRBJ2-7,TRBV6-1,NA,CASSRTGPPYEQYF,TGTGCCAGCAGTCGCACCGGGCCACCTTACGAGCAGTACTTC
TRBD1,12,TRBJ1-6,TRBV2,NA,CASDRVNSPLHF,TGTGCCAGCGACAGGGTGAATTCACCCCTCCACTTT
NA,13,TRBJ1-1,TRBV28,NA,CASKWTENTEAFF,TGTGCCAGCAAATGGACCGAGAACACTGAAGCTTTCTTT
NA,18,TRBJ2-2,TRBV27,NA,CASSLFRPAGGSTGELFF,TGTGCCAGCAGTTTATTTCGTCCGGCAGGGGGGTCGACCGGGGAGCTGTTTTTT
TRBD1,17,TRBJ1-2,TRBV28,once,CASSSDRGRPGVYGYTF,TGTGCCAGCAGTTCGGACAGGGGGAGGCCTGGTGTCTATGGCTACACCTTC
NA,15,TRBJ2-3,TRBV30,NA,CAWSVGRADTDTQYF,TGTGCCTGGAGTGTAGGGCGGGCCGACACAGATACGCAGTATTTT
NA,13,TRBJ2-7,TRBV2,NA,CASSPAGTHEQYF,TGTGCCAGCAGCCCGGCGGGGACCCACGAGCAGTACTTC
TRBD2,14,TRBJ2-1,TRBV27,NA,CASRLAGGGSEQFF,TGTGCCAGCAGGCTAGCGGGAGGGGGCAGTGAGCAGTTCTTC
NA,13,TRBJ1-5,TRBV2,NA,CASSGGNNQPQHF,TGTGCCAGCAGTGGAGGTAACAATCAGCCCCAGCATTTT
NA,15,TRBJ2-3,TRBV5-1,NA,CASSFQQGHTDTQYF,TGCGCCAGCAGTTTCCAACAGGGCCATACAGATACGCAGTATTTT
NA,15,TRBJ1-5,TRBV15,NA,CATSRDWGSNQPQHF,TGTGCCACCAGCAGAGATTGGGGTAGCAATCAGCCCCAGCATTTT
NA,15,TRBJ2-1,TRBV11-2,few,CASSGQDTGYNEQFF,TGTGCCAGCAGCGGCCAGGACACTGGTTACAATGAGCAGTTCTTC
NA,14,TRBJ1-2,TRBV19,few,CASSPAIMDYGYTF,TGTGCCAGTAGCCCGGCAATAATGGACTATGGCTACACCTTC
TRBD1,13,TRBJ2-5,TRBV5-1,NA,CASSPGQEETQYF,TGCGCCAGCAGCCCCGGACAGGAAGAGACCCAGTACTTC
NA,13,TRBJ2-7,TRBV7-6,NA,CASSFGIAYEQYF,TGTGCCAGCAGCTTCGGGATCGCCTACGAGCAGTACTTC
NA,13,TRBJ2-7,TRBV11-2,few,CASSLSGAYEQYF,TGTGCCAGCAGCTTATCAGGGGCCTACGAGCAGTACTTC
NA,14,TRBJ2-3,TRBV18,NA,CASSGDLGADTQYF,TGTGCCAGCTCCGGGGACCTAGGTGCAGATACGCAGTATTTT
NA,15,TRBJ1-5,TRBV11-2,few,CASSSLPGSNQPQHF,TGTGCCAGCAGCTCCCTCCCGGGGAGCAATCAGCCCCAGCATTTT